What follows is one TCR beta chain and its context. The antigen is unknown. CDR1 is MDHEN and CDR2 is SYDVKM in the germline V gene. This CDR3 region has 13 residues. V was clipped by 6 bases and J by 4 bases; unmatched bases: 5. The treatment here: around 19 received Ad26.COV2.S at low or high dose, single or two shots; several received placebo; per-sample allocation not given. Sampling was done on day 63 after the first vaccine or placebo injection. The entry originates in a study of Ad26.COV2.S vaccination and SARS-CoV-2 variants. Findings and caveats of the study: Analyses of TCR breadth and depth may have underestimated total T cell responses.

Method: immunoSEQ multiplex PCR; TCRdb's copy keeps in-frame clones and lacks some. Altogether some 340,000 clones are present, about 85% being singletons, with the ten largest covering 2% to 2.5%. The receptor was isolated from a person aged 18-60 years who received the Ad26.COV2.S COVID-19 vaccine or a placebo. V and J are TRBV28 and TRBJ1-1; 7 positions match TRBD1. The sequencing here drew on peripheral blood, taken in a trial of Ad26.COV2.S vaccine versus placebo. CDR3 bases: TGTGCCAGCAGAGGTACAGGGGTCACTGAAGCTTTCTTT. Its protein is CASRGTGVTEAFF.